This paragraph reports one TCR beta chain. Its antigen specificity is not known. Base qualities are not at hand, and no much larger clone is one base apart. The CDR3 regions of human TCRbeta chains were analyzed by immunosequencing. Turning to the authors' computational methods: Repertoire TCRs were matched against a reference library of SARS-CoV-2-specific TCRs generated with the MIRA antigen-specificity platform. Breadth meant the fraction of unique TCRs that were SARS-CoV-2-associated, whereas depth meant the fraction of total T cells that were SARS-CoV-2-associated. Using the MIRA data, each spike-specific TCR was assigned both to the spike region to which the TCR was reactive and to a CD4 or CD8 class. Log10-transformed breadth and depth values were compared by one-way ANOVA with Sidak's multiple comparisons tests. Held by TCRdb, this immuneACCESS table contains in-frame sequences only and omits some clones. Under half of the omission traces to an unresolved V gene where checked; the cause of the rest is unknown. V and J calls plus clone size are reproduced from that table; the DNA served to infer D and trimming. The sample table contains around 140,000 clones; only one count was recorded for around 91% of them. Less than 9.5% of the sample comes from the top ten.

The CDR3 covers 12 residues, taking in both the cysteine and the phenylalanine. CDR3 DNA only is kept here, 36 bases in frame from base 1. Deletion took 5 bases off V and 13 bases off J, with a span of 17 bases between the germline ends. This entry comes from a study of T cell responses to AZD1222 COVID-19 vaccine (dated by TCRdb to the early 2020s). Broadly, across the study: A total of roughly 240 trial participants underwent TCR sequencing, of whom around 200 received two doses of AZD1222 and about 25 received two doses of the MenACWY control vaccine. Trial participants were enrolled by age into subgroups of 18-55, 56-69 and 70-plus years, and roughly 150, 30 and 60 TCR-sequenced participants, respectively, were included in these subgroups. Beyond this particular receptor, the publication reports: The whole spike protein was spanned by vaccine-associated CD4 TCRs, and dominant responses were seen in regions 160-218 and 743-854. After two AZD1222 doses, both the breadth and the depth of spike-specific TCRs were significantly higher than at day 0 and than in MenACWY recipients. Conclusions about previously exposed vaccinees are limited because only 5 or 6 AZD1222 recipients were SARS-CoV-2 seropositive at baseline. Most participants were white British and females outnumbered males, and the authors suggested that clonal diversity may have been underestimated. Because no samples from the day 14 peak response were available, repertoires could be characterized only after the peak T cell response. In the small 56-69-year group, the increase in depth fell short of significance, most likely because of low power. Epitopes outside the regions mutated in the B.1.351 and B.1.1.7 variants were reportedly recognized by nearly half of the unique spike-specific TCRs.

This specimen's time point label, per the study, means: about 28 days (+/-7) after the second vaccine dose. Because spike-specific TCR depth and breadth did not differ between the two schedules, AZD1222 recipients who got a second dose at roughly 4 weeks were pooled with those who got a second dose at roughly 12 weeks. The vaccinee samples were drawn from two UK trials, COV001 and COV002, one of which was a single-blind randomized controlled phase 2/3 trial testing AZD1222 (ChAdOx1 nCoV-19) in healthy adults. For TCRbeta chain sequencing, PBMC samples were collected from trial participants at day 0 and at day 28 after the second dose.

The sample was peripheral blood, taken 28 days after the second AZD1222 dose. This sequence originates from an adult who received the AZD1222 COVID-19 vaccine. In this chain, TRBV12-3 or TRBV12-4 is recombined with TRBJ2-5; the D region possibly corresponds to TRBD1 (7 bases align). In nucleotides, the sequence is TGTGCCAGCAGTGTTAGACAGGGACTGAGGTACTTC. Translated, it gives CASSVRQGLRYF.